These 7 T cell receptor beta chains share one sample of origin, sequenced in a study of blood T cell repertoires in COVID-19 (dated by TCRdb to the early 2020s). The library came from the immunoSEQ multiplex PCR assay. TCRdb retrieved this table from immuneACCESS and kept in-frame rearrangements only. Not all clones are present; in checked studies, unresolved V genes account for under half, and no reason is known for the remainder. Across this sample there are 90,000 to 120,000 clones, with 82% seen only once. The ten most abundant clones make up about 5% of the sample. Sequenced material: peripheral blood. These receptors were obtained from a man aged 60 to 69 with acute or convalescent COVID-19.

This clone was detected a few times. The rearrangement links TRBV19 to TRBJ1-1, with D maybe TRBD1 (5 bases). This CDR3 is 13 amino acids long. V lost 6 bases to trimming and J lost 4 bases, with 12 bases between them. CDR1 and CDR2 (germline): LNHDA, SQIVND (reference sequence). Here the CDR3 reads CASRGREGTEAFF. CDR3 DNA: TGTGCCAGTAGGGGCAGGGAGGGCACTGAAGCTTTCTTT.

This clone showed up just a few times. The chain recombines TRBV7-2 with TRBJ1-1; no reliable D call. Germline values: CDR1 SGHTA, CDR2 FQGNSA. The CDR3 has 12 amino acids. Trimming left V 3 bases short and J 5 bases short, with 7 bases between. This CDR3 reads CASSFYGTEAFF. CDR3 bases: TGTGCCAGCAGCTTTTACGGTACTGAAGCTTTCTTT.

The CDR3, as DNA: TGCGCCAGCAGCTTCGGTTATACCTTTGCCTACGAGCAGTACTTC. It translates to CASSFGYTFAYEQYF. This chain joins TRBV5-1 and TRBJ2-7; D is unresolved. The length of the CDR3 is 15 residues. V dropped 2 bases and J dropped 2 bases, with 14 bases sitting between them. Germline CDR1 is SGHRS and CDR2 is YFSETQ.

The rearrangement links TRBV18 to TRBJ1-1; 9 positions match TRBD1. The junction had 5 bases not matched to a gene; V was cut back by 5 bases and J by 1 base. In germline, CDR1 is KGHSH, CDR2 LQKENI. The CDR3 length is 15 residues. The DNA for the CDR3 is TGTGCCAGCTCAGCGGACAGGGGCCCGAACACTGAAGCTTTCTTT. Its protein is CASSADRGPNTEAFF.

V gene TRBV28 combines with J gene TRBJ1-1; D might be TRBD1 (5 bases). Germline-derived CDR1 and CDR2 are MDHEN and SYDVKM. The CDR3 has 15 amino acids. Trimming removed 2 bases at V and 0 bases at J, with 10 bases between. CDR3 nucleotides: TGTGCCAGCAGTTTAAGTGGGGGGATGAACACTGAAGCTTTCTTT. Amino acids: CASSLSGGMNTEAFF.

J is TRBJ2-3 and V is TRBV5-1; TRBD1 is a possible D gene (5 bases). V was pared by 0 bases and J by 3 bases, with 8 bases between. Germline CDR1 is SGHRS and CDR2 is YFSETQ. The CDR3 sequence is 14 residues long. The CDR3 region has the DNA TGCGCCAGCAGCTTGGAAGGGGTGACAGATACGCAGTATTTT. It is translated as CASSLEGVTDTQYF.

There are a few counts of this clone. The V and J genes are TRBV19 and TRBJ2-7; 7 bases agree with TRBD1. Germline V gives CDR1 LNHDA, CDR2 SQIVND (reference sequence). Trimming removed 3 bases from V and 2 bases from J; junction bases left unmatched: 7. This CDR3 spans 15 amino acids. The CDR3 DNA reads as TGTGCCAGTAGTATGCAATGGGACAGAACCTACGAGCAGTACTTC. Translated, it gives CASSMQWDRTYEQYF.